The 8 T cell receptor beta chains presented below share a single source sample, sequenced in a study of blood T cell repertoires in COVID-19. Assay used: immunoSEQ multiplex PCR; TCRdb lists only in-frame clones, some missing. The table has fewer than 200,000 clones, approximately 87% seen once. The sequenced sample consisted of peripheral blood. The receptors stem from a woman younger than 30 who had recovered from COVID-19.

The genes are TRBV4-2 and TRBJ2-7, with 10 bases that match TRBD2. Losses at the gene ends were 0 bases for V and 1 base for J; bases not matched to a gene: 6. Germline V gene data show CDR1 as LGHNA and CDR2 as YNFKEQ. This CDR3 comprises 17 residues. CDR3 sequence: CASSQEGPTSGSYEQYF. As DNA, the CDR3 is TGTGCCAGCAGCCAAGAAGGGCCGACTAGCGGGTCCTACGAGCAGTACTTC.

The genes are TRBV6-5 and TRBJ1-5; no clear D gene. V lost 6 bases and J lost 0, with 6 bases in between. The CDR3 contains 13 residues. Germline V gene sequence: CDR1 MNHEY, CDR2 SVGAGI. The CDR3 reads CASRTDSNQPQHF. The CDR3 coding sequence is TGTGCCAGCAGGACTGATAGCAATCAGCCCCAGCATTTT.

V and J are TRBV4-1 and TRBJ1-1; tentative D call: TRBD1 (5 bases). The CDR3 covers 15 residues. Per germline, CDR1 MGHRA and CDR2 YSYEKL. Trimming left V 1 base short and J 4 bases short, with 13 bases between. The CDR3 region has the DNA TGCGCCAGCAGCCAAGGGGACTGGGGGGGCACTGAAGCTTTCTTT. Translation gives CASSQGDWGGTEAFF.

The CDR3: CASSPMGLAGGSGNEQFF. The CDR3 DNA is TGTGCCAGCAGCCCGATGGGATTAGCGGGAGGATCCGGCAATGAGCAGTTCTTC. The chain uses TRBV3-1 (or the pseudogene TRBV3-2) and TRBJ2-1; 10 bases fit TRBD2. V lost 4 bases, J lost 6 bases, and 15 bases stayed unmatched. Germline CDR1 is LGHDT and CDR2 is YNNKEL (reference sequence). This CDR3 region has 18 residues.

The chain links TRBV6-6 to TRBJ2-7; 11 nucleotides align to TRBD1. After removal of 2 bases from V and 6 bases from J, the junction contained 3 bases not matched to a gene. The CDR3 runs 14 residues. Germline CDR1 MNHNY, CDR2 SVGAGI (reference sequence). The chain's CDR3 is CASSYPGTGGEQYF. The CDR3 region has the DNA TGTGCCAGCAGTTACCCCGGGACAGGGGGCGAGCAGTACTTC.

V is TRBV12-3 or TRBV12-4 and J is TRBJ2-3; D might be TRBD1 (6 bases). The CDR3 has 13 residues. Deletions cut 8 bases from V and 5 bases from J, with 14 bases between. This CDR3 is CASYKEQGDTQYF. In nucleotides, the CDR3 is TGTGCCAGCTATAAGGAACAGGGAGATACGCAGTATTTT.

The chain carries TRBV30 and TRBJ1-3, with D unresolved. V lost 5 bases and J lost 7, with 9 bases in between. The length of the CDR3 is 11 residues. CDR1 GTSNPN and CDR2 SVGIG come from the germline V gene (reference sequence). The CDR3 DNA sequence: TGTGCCTGGGACTCTTGGAACACCATATATTTT. Translation: CAWDSWNTIYF.

This rearrangement joins TRBV7-9 to TRBJ1-4; TRBD1 agrees at 7 bases. J was trimmed by 4 bases and V by 3 bases; bases with no gene match: 5. Germline loops: CDR1 SEHNR, CDR2 FQNEAQ (reference sequence). This CDR3 is built from 15 residues. The CDR3 region has the DNA TGTGCCAGCAGCTTCGACAGGGAATATAATGAAAAACTGTTTTTT. Its protein is CASSFDREYNEKLFF.